The 19 T cell receptor beta chains reported below all come from one sample, sequenced in a study of Ad26.COV2.S vaccination and SARS-CoV-2 variants. Clones were sequenced by immunoSEQ multiplex PCR, and TCRdb holds only the in-frame ones, with some missing. The sample has 410,000 or so clones, over 75% seen once. The treatment is: around 19 received Ad26.COV2.S at low or high dose, single or two shots; about 5 received placebo; per-sample allocation not given. Material that was analyzed had been drawn on day 63 after the first vaccine or placebo injection. Sequences were derived from peripheral blood, sampled in a trial of Ad26.COV2.S vaccine versus placebo. These receptors were obtained from a person between 18 and 59 years old who received the Ad26.COV2.S COVID-19 vaccine or a placebo.

This clone was observed once. The chain joins TRBV5-1 to TRBJ2-5; a weak D match, TRBD1 (6 bases). The V gene's germline CDR1 is SGHRS and CDR2 YFSETQ. V shed 6 bases and J shed 4 bases, with 13 bases lying between them. The CDR3 runs to 13 residues. In DNA, the CDR3 is TGCGCCAGCAACTTACAGGGTGGAGAGACCCAGTACTTC. Protein product: CASNLQGGETQYF.

The rearrangement uses TRBV18 and TRBJ2-1; D uncertain. Trimming removed 1 base at V and 7 bases at J, with 8 bases between. Germline CDR1 is KGHSH and CDR2 is LQKENI. This CDR3 is 13 amino acids long. The CDR3 region has the DNA TGTGCCAGCTCACCACAGGACGGAAATGAGCAGTTCTTC. Amino acids: CASSPQDGNEQFF. Full variable domain (missing parts from reference TRBV18 and TRBJ2-1): NAGVMQNPRHLVRRRGQEARLRCSPMKGHSHVYWYRQLPEEGLKFMVYLQKENIIDESGMPKERFSAEFPKEGPSILRIQQVVRGDSAAYFCASSPQDGNEQFFGPGTRLTVL.

The chain carries TRBV29-1 and TRBJ2-7, with 7 bases matching TRBD2. The V and J ends lost 6 bases and 7 bases, in that order; junction bases with no gene match: 18. Germline values: CDR1 SQVTM, CDR2 ANQGSEA. The CDR3 has 15 residues. Here the CDR3 reads CSVLGGLAEGREQYF. The DNA of the CDR3 is TGCAGCGTGCTCGGGGGTCTAGCGGAGGGGAGGGAGCAGTACTTC.

The rearrangement uses TRBV7-9 and TRBJ1-2; TRBD1 matches at 9 bases. The J segment lost 2 bases and the V segment lost 4 bases, leaving 5 bases of the junction unmatched. The CDR3 runs to 15 residues. The germline V gene has CDR1 SEHNR and CDR2 FQNEAQ (reference sequence). DNA for the CDR3: TGTGCCAGCAGCTCTACCGGGACAGGGAACTATGGCTACACCTTC. It specifies CASSSTGTGNYGYTF.

V is TRBV20-1 and J is TRBJ2-2, with D maybe TRBD1 (6 bases). The CDR3 covers 15 residues. CDR1 DFQATT and CDR2 SNEGSKA come from the germline V gene (reference sequence). Trimming took off 6 bases at V and 5 bases at J, with 19 bases between the two ends. This CDR3 reads CSASQDSRWTGELFF. The CDR3 DNA is TGCAGTGCCAGTCAGGACAGCCGCTGGACCGGGGAGCTGTTTTTT.

The chain has TRBV7-3 and TRBJ2-2; 11 bases line up with TRBD2. Unmatched junction bases numbered 14, after V lost 6 bases and J lost 8 bases. Germline V lookup: CDR1 SGHTA, CDR2 FQGTGA. CDR3 length: 17 residues. CDR3 in DNA: TGTGCCAGCAGTTCGGCCGGGACTAGCGGTGTTGCTGGGGAGCTGTTTTTT. Translation gives CASSSAGTSGVAGELFF.

V usage is TRBV25-1 and J usage is TRBJ2-7; D call uncertain. This CDR3 spans 13 amino acids. Per germline, CDR1 MGHDK and CDR2 SYGVNS. The V end lost 3 bases, the J end lost 3 bases, and 9 bases lay between the germline ends. CDR3 DNA: TGTGCCAGCAGTGAGCCTCGGAGCTACGAGCAGTACTTC. It is translated as CASSEPRSYEQYF.

The rearrangement links TRBV27 to TRBJ2-6, with 11 bases fitting TRBD2. CDR1 and CDR2 from the germline V gene are MNHEY and SMNVEV (reference sequence). CDR3 length: 18 residues. After removal of 6 bases from V and 2 bases from J, the junction contained 9 bases not matched to a gene. DNA of the CDR3: TGTGCCAGCAGCAAAACTAGCGGGAGACTGGCTGGGGCCAACGTCCTGACTTTC. Translation gives CASSKTSGRLAGANVLTF.

V and J are TRBV6-4 and TRBJ2-1; TRBD2 matches 9 bases. Germline V gene data show CDR1 as MRHNA and CDR2 as SNTAGT. The J segment lost 3 bases and the V segment lost 6 bases, leaving 6 bases of the junction unmatched. The CDR3 contains 15 residues. CDR3 coding DNA: TGTGCCAGCAGCGCAATAGCGGGAGACTACAATGAGCAGTTCTTC. Translating gives CASSAIAGDYNEQFF.

The chain links TRBV19 to TRBJ1-1, with D possibly TRBD1 on 5 matching bases. This CDR3 has 13 residues. Per the germline V gene, CDR1 is LNHDA and CDR2 is SQIVND (reference sequence). With 6 bases removed from V and 2 bases from J, the gap between germline ends came to 10 bases. In nucleotides, the CDR3 is TGTGCCAGTAGCCACAGGTCCAACACTGAAGCTTTCTTT. Amino acid sequence: CASSHRSNTEAFF. Supplemented by reference TRBV19 and TRBJ1-1, the full variable domain reads DGGITQSPKYLFRKEGQNVTLSCEQNLNHDAMYWYRQDPGQGLRLIYYSQIVNDFQKGDIAEGYSVSREKKESFPLTVTSAQKNPTAFYLCASSHRSNTEAFFGQGTRLTVV.

This sequence joins TRBV28 and TRBJ1-2; 7 nucleotides agree with TRBD1. V dropped 6 bases and J dropped 9; count of bases not matched to a gene: 13. The germline V gene has CDR1 MDHEN and CDR2 SYDVKM. The CDR3 has 14 residues. Written as DNA, the CDR3 is TGTGCCAGCAGCGTCACAGGGGCCTCTATGAGCTACACCTTC. This codes for CASSVTGASMSYTF.

There are a few counts of this clone. This rearrangement joins TRBV5-4 to TRBJ1-6; D is unclear. CDR3 length: 17 residues. Per the germline V gene, CDR1 is SGHNT and CDR2 is YYREEE (reference sequence). The ends were cut back, 5 bases at V and 7 bases at J, with 22 bases in the middle. CDR3 nucleotides: TGTGCCAGCAGTCAAAGTACTGGGGTGTCGGGGAATTCACCCCTCCACTTT. Translating gives CASSQSTGVSGNSPLHF. The full variable domain, its missing parts supplied by reference TRBV5-4 and TRBJ1-6, is ETGVTQSPTHLIKTRGQQVTLRCSSQSGHNTVSWYQQALGQGPQFIFQYYREEENGRGNFPPRFSGLQFPNYSSELNVNALELDDSALYLCASSQSTGVSGNSPLHFGNGTRLTVT.

This clone appeared once. The rearrangement joins TRBV29-1 to TRBJ2-1; D call uncertain. The germline gives CDR1 SQVTM, CDR2 ANQGSEA. This CDR3 has 12 amino acids. V lost 5 bases and J 10 bases, leaving 15 bases between the germline ends. CDR3 amino acids: CSVTRAPSEQFF. As DNA, the CDR3 is TGCAGCGTTACCCGGGCACCCAGCGAGCAGTTCTTC.

This rearrangement joins TRBV10-3 to TRBJ1-1, with a tentative D call TRBD1 (6 bases). V was pared by 10 bases and J by 5 bases, with 17 bases between. The CDR3 runs to 13 residues. Germline loops: CDR1 ENHRY, CDR2 SYGVKD. The CDR3 protein is CASDQGYGTEAFF. As DNA, the CDR3 is TGTGCCAGCGACCAGGGGTACGGAACTGAAGCTTTCTTT.

The rearrangement uses TRBV5-1 and TRBJ2-6, with D unclear. The length of the CDR3 is 17 residues. V lost 4 bases to trimming and J lost 2 bases, with 16 bases between them. The germline gives CDR1 SGHRS, CDR2 YFSETQ. The CDR3 region is CASSQSTGVAGANVLTF. The DNA of the CDR3 is TGCGCCAGCAGCCAGTCCACCGGTGTGGCTGGGGCCAACGTCCTGACTTTC.

This chain uses TRBV20-1 with TRBJ2-2; possibly TRBD1 or TRBD2 for D (5 bases each). V lost 3 bases and J 4 bases, leaving 9 bases between the germline ends. CDR3 length: 13 amino acids. Germline CDR1 and CDR2: DFQATT and SNEGSKA (reference sequence). CDR3 in DNA: TGCAGTGCTAGTCAGGGAGTCACCGGGGAGCTGTTTTTT. Its translation: CSASQGVTGELFF.

The chain is built from TRBV6-6 and TRBJ2-2; 14 bases align to TRBD2. Germline V gives CDR1 MNHNY, CDR2 SVGAGI (reference sequence). CDR3 length equals 17 residues. V dropped 5 bases and J dropped 1; count of bases not matched to a gene: 3. Here the CDR3 reads CASSHGLAGGNTGELFF. In DNA form, the CDR3 reads TGTGCCAGCAGTCACGGACTAGCGGGAGGGAACACCGGGGAGCTGTTTTTT.

This chain joins TRBV6-5 and TRBJ2-2; D call uncertain. The germline V gene encodes CDR1 MNHEY and CDR2 SVGAGI. Between the trimmed V and J ends, which lost 7 bases and 0 bases, there was a span of 12 bases. This CDR3 has 15 amino acids. The CDR3 nucleotides read TGTGCCAGCAACTTTCGACTCACGAACACCGGGGAGCTGTTTTTT. Residues: CASNFRLTNTGELFF.

V usage is TRBV28 and J usage is TRBJ2-3; 11 bases are shared with TRBD2. The CDR3 has 16 residues. Unmatched junction bases numbered 8, after V lost 6 bases and J lost 3 bases. The V gene's germline CDR1 is MDHEN and CDR2 SYDVKM. The CDR3 region is CASRPVAGGLTDTQYF. DNA of the CDR3: TGTGCCAGCAGGCCCGTAGCGGGAGGGTTAACAGATACGCAGTATTTT.